This T cell receptor beta chain came from a study of cytomegalovirus exposure and HLA in healthy donors. Study-wide findings and caveats: The classifier reportedly diagnosed cytomegalovirus status with high sensitivity and specificity.

V lost 7 bases and J lost 7; bases outside the gene matches: 7. The length of the CDR3 is 14 residues. Germline V gene data show CDR1 as SGHVS and CDR2 as FQNEAQ. Of note for this clone: What it recognizes is unknown.

PCR involved 60 Vbeta and 13 Jbeta primers. TCRdb's table, derived via immunoSEQ multiplex PCR, lists solely in-frame clones and lacks some. The sample holds some 160,000 clones; 70% to 80% are singletons and the top ten take about 1.5%. The rearrangement links TRBV7-8 to TRBJ2-1, with TRBD2 matching 10 bases. Sequencing was carried out using PBMCs. The receptor was isolated from a male donor in good health and CMV-seronegative. In nucleotides, the CDR3 is TGTGCCAGCACCCCGGTAGCGGGGGGTAATGAGCAGTTCTTC. Amino acid sequence: CASTPVAGGNEQFF. Full variable domain (remainder filled in from reference TRBV7-8 and TRBJ2-1): GAGVSQSPRYKVAKRGQDVALRCDPISGHVSLFWYQQALGQGPEFLTYFQNEAQLDKSGLPSDRFFAERPEGSVSTLKIQRTQQEDSAVYLCASTPVAGGNEQFFGPGTRLTVL.